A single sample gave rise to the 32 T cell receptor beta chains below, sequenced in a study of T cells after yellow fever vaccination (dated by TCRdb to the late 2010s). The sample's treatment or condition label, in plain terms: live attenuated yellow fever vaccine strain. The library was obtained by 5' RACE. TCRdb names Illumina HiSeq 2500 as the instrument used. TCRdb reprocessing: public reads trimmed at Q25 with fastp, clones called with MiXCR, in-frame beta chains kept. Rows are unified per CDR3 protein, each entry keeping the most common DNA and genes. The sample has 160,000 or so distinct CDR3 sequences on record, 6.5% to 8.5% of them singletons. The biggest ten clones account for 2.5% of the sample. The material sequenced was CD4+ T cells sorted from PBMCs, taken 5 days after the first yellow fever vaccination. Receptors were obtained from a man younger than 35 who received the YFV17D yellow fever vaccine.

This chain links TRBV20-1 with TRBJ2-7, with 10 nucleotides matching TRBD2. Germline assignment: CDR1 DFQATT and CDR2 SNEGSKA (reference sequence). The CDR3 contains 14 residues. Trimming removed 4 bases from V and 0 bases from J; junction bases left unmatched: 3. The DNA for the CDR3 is TGCAGTGCTACACTAGCGGGGAGCTCCTACGAGCAGTACGTC. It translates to CSATLAGSSYEQYV.

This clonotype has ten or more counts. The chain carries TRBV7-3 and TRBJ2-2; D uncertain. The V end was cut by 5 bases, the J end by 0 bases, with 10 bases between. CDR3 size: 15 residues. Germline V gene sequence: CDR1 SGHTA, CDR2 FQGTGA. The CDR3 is CASSTGLTNTGELFF. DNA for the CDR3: TGTGCCAGCAGCACCGGGCTTACGAACACCGGGGAGCTGTTTTTT.

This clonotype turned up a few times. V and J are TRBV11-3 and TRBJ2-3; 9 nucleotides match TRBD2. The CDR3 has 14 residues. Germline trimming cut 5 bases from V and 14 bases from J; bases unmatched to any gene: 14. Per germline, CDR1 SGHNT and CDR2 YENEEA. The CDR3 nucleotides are TGTGCCAGCAGCCCCCGGGTTAGCGGGGGTAAAAGGTATTTT. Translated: CASSPRVSGGKRYF.

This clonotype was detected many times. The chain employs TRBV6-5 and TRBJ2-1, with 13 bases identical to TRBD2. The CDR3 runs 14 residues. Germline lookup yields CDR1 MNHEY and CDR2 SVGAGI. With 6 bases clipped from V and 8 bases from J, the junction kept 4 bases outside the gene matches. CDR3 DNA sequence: TGTGCCAGCAGGGGGACTAGCGGGGTGGATGAGCAGTTCTTC. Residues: CASRGTSGVDEQFF.

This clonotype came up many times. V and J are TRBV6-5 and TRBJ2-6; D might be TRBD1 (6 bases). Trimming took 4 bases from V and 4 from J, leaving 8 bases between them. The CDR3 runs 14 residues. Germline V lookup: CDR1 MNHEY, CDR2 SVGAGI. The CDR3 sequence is CASSWGPGANVLTF. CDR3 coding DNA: TGTGCCAGCAGTTGGGGGCCGGGGGCCAACGTCCTGACTTTC.

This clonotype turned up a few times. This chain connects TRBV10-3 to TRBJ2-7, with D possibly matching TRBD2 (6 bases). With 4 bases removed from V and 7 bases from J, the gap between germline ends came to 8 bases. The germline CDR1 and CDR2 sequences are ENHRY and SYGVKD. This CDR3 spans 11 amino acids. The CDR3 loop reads CAISGLAEQYF. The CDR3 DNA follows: TGTGCCATCAGTGGGCTAGCGGAGCAGTACTTC.

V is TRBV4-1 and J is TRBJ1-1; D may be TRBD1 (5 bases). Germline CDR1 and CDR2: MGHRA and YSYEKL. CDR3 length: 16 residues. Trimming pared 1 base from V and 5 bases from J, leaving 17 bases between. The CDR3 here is CASSQVGRAVGTEAFF. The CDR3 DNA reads TGCGCCAGCAGCCAAGTAGGCAGGGCCGTAGGGACTGAAGCTTTCTTT.

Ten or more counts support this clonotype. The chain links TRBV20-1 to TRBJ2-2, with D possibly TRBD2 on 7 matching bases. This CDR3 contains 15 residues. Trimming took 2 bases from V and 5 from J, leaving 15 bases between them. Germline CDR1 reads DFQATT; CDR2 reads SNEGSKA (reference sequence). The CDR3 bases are TGCAGTGCTAGACTCGGGGGGCCGGGGACCGGGGAGCTGTTTTTT. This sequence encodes CSARLGGPGTGELFF.

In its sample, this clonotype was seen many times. In DNA, the CDR3 is TGTGCCAGCAGTTTAATTCGACAGGAAGCTTTCTTT. It encodes CASSLIRQEAFF. J is TRBJ1-1 and V is TRBV12-3 or TRBV12-4; the D gene is possibly TRBD1 (5 bases). CDR3 size: 12 residues. The V and J ends lost 2 bases and 8 bases respectively, with 9 bases between them.

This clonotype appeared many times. The CDR3 loop reads CASSQVRGTYNEQFF. The DNA of the CDR3 is TGTGCCAGCAGCCAAGTCCGGGGCACTTACAATGAGCAGTTCTTC. V usage is TRBV3-1 and J usage is TRBJ2-1; TRBD1 or TRBD2 may be the D gene (5 bases each). The CDR3 length is 15 residues. Germline V gives CDR1 LGHDT, CDR2 YNNKEL (reference sequence). Trimming took off 1 base at V and 4 bases at J, with 11 bases between the two ends.

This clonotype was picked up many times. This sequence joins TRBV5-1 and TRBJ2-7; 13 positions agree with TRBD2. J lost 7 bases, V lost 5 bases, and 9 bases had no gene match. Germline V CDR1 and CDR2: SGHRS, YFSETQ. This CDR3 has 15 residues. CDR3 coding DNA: TGCGCCAGCAGTTCTCCGGGACTAGCGGGGAAAGAGCAGTACTTC. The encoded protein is CASSSPGLAGKEQYF.

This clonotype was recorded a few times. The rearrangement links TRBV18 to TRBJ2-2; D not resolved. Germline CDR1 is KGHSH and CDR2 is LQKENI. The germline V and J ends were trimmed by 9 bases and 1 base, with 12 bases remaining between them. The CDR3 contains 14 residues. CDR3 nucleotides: TGTGCCAGTCCGGGCCAACTGAACACCGGGGAGCTGTTTTTT. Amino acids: CASPGQLNTGELFF.

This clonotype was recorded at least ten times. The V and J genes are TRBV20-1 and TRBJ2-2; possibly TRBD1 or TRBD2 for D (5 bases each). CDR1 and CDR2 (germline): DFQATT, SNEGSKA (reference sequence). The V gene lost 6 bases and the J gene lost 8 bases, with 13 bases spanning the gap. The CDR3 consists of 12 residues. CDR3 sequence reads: CSASRGAGELFF. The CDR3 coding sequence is TGCAGTGCCTCCCGAGGGGCTGGGGAGCTGTTTTTT.

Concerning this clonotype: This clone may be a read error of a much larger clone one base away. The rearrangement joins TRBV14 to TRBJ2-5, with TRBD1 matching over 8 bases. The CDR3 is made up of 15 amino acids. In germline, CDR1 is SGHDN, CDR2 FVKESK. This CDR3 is CACSFRDRTVETQYF. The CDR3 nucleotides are TGTGCCTGCAGTTTCCGGGACAGGACAGTAGAGACCCAGTACTTC. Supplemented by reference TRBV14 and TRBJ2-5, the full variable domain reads EAGVTQFPSHSVIEKGQTVTLRCDPISGHDNLYWYRRVMGKEIKFLLHFVKESKQDESGMPNNRFLAERTGGTYSTLKVQPAELEDSGVYFCACSFRDRTVETQYFGPGTRLLVL.

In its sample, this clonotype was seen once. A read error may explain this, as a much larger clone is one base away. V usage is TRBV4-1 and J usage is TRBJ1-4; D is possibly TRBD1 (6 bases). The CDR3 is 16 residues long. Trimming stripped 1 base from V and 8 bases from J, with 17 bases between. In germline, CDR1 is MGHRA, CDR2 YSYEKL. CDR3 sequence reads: CASSQGSGQPKEKLFF. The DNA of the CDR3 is TGCGCCAGCAGCCAAGGGTCAGGACAGCCGAAAGAAAAACTGTTTTTT.

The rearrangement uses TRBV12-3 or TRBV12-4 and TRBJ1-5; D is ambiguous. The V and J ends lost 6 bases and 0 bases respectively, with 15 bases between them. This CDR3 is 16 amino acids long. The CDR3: CASSRRPGYSNQPQHF. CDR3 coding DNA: TGTGCCAGCAGCCGTAGACCGGGATATAGCAATCAGCCCCAGCATTTT.

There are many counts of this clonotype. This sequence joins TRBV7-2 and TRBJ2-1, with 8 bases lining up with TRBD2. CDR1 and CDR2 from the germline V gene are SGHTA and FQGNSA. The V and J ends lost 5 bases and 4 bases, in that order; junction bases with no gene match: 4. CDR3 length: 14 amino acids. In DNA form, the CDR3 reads TGTGCCAGCAGCCGCAGCGGGAGTTACAATGAGCAGTTCTTC. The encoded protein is CASSRSGSYNEQFF.

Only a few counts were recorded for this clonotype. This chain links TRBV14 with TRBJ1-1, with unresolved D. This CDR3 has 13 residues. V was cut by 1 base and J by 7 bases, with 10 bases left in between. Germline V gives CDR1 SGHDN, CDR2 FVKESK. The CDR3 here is CASSQVDRFEAFF. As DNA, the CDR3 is TGTGCCAGCAGCCAAGTGGACCGGTTTGAAGCTTTCTTT.

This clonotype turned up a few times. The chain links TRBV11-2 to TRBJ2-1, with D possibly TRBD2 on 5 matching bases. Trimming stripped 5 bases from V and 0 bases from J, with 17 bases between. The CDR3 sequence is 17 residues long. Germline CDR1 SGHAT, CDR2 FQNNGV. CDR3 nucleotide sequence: TGTGCCAGCAGCGGAACACGGACGGGGAGCTCCTACAATGAGCAGTTCTTC. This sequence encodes CASSGTRTGSSYNEQFF.

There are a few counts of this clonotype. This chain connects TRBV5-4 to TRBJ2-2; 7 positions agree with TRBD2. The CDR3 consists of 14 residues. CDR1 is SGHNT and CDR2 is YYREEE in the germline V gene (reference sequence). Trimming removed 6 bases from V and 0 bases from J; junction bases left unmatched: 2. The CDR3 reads CASTRGANTGELFF. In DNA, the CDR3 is TGTGCCAGCACCCGGGGGGCGAACACCGGGGAGCTGTTTTTT. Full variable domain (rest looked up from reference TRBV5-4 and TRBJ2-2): ETGVTQSPTHLIKTRGQQVTLRCSSQSGHNTVSWYQQALGQGPQFIFQYYREEENGRGNFPPRFSGLQFPNYSSELNVNALELDDSALYLCASTRGANTGELFFGEGSRLTVL.

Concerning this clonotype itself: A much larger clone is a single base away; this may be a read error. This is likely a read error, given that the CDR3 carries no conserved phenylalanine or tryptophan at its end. CDR3 nucleotide sequence: TGTGCCAGCATTCGGGCGGGGGGCTACGAGCAGTACTTA. This encodes CASIRAGGYEQYL. This sequence joins TRBV6-1 and TRBJ2-7, with 8 bases identical to TRBD2. Germline V CDR1 and CDR2: MNHNS, SASEGT. This CDR3 has 13 amino acids. The trim removed 7 bases at V and 3 bases at J, leaving 5 bases unmatched.

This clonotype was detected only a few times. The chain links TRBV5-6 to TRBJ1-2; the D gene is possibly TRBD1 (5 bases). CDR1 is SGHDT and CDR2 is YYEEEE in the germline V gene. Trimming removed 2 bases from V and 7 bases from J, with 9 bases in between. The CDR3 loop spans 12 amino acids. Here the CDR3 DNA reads TGTGCCAGCAGCTTTGACAGTAGTGGCTACACCTTC. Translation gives CASSFDSSGYTF.

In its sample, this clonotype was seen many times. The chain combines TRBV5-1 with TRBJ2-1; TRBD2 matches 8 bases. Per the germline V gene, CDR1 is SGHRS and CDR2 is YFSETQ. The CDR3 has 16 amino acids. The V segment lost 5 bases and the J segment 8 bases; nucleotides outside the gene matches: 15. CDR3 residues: CASRLQGTRIFHEQFF. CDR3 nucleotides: TGCGCCAGCAGATTACAAGGGACTAGAATTTTCCATGAGCAGTTCTTC.

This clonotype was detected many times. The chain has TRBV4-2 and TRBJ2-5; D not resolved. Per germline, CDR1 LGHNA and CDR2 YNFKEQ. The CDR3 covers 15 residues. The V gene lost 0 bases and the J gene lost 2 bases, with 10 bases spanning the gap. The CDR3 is CASSQDRPGQETQYF. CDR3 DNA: TGTGCCAGCAGCCAAGATCGTCCAGGACAAGAGACCCAGTACTTC.

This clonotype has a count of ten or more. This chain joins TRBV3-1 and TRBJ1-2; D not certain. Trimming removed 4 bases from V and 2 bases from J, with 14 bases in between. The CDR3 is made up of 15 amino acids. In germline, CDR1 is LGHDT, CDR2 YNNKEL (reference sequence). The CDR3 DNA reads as TGTGCCAGCAGCCGATCTGGGGAGGCGAACTATGGCTACACCTTC. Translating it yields CASSRSGEANYGYTF.

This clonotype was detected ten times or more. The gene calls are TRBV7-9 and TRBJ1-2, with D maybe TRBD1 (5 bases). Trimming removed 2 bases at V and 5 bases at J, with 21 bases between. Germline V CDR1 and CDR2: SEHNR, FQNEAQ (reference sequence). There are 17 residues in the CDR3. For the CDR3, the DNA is TGTGCCAGCAGCTTATGGGCCACCACGGGACGGCGATATGGCTACACCTTC. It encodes CASSLWATTGRRYGYTF.

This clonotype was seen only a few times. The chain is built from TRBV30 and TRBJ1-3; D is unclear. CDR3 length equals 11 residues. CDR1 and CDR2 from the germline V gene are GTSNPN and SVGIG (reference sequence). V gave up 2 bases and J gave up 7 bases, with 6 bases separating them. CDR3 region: CAWSPVNTIYF. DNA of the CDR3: TGTGCCTGGAGTCCGGTGAACACCATATATTTT. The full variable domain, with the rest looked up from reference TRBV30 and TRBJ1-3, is SQTIHQWPATLVQPVGSPLSLECTVEGTSNPNLYWYRQAAGRGLQLLFYSVGIGQISSEVPQNLSASRPQDRQFILSSKKLLLSDSGFYLCAWSPVNTIYFGEGSWLTVV.

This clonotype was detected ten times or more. DNA for the CDR3: TGCGCCAGCGGGGGGGAGAGCACAGATACGCAGTATTTT. Amino acid sequence: CASGGESTDTQYF. The V and J genes are TRBV4-3 and TRBJ2-3; 7 positions agree with TRBD2. V was pared by 8 bases and J by 0 bases, with 2 bases of the junction left unmatched. Germline loops: CDR1 LGHNA, CDR2 YSLEER. The CDR3 has 13 residues.

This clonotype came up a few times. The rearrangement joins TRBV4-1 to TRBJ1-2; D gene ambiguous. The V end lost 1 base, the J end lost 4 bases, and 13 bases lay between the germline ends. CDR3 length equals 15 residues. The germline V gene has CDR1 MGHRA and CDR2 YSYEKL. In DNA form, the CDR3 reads TGCGCCAGCAGCCAAGGTGACATCCCCCTCTATGGCTACACCTTC. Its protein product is CASSQGDIPLYGYTF.

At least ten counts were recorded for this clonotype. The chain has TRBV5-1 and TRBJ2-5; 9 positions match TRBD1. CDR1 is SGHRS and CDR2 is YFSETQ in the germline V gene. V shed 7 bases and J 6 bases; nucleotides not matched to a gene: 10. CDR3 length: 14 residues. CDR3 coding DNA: TGCGCCAGCGCCCGGGAGACAGGGGGGAAGACCCAGTACTTC. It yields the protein CASARETGGKTQYF.

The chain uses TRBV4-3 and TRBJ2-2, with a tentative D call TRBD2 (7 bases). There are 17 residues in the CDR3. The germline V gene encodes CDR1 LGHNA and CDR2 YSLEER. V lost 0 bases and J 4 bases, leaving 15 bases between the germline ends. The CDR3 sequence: CASSQEQGGVGTGELFF. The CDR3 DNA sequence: TGCGCCAGCAGCCAAGAACAGGGAGGGGTGGGCACCGGGGAGCTGTTTTTT.

The DNA of the CDR3 is TGTGCCAGCAGCTTGGCACTGGGATCCTACAATGAGCAGTTCTTC. Translating it yields CASSLALGSYNEQFF. V usage is TRBV7-2 and J usage is TRBJ2-1, with no clear D. The CDR3 is made up of 15 amino acids. V was shortened by 3 bases and J by 1 base, with 10 bases between the two germline ends. The germline gives CDR1 SGHTA, CDR2 FQGNSA.